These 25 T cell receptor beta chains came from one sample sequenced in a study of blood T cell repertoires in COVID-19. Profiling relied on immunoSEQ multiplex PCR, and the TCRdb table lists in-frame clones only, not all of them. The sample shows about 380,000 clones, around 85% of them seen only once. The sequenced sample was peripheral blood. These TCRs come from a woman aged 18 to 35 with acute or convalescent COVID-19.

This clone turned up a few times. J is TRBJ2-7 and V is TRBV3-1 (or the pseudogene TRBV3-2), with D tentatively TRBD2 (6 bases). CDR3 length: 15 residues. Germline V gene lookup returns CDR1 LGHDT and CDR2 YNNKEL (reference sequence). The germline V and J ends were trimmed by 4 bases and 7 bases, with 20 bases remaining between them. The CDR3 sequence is CASSLDAGSRGEQYF. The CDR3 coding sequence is TGTGCCAGCAGCCTGGATGCGGGATCTAGAGGGGAGCAGTACTTC.

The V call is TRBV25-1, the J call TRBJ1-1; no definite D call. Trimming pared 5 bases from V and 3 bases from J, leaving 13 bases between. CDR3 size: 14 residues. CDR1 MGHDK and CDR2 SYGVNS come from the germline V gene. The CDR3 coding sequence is TGTGCCAGCAGTTACACAAACGGGGACACTGAAGCTTTCTTT. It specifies CASSYTNGDTEAFF. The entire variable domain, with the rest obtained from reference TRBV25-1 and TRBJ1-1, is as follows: EADIYQTPRYLVIGTGKKITLECSQTMGHDKMYWYQQDPGMELHLIHYSYGVNSTEKGDLSSESTVSRIRTEHFPLTLESARPSHTSQYLCASSYTNGDTEAFFGQGTRLTVV.

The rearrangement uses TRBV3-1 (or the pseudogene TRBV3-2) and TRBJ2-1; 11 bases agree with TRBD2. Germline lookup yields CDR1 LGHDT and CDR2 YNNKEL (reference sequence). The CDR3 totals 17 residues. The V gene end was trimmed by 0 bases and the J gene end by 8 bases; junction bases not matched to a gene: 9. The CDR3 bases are TGTGCCAGCAGCCAAGATCGGGCTAGCGGGAGGTCCGATGAGCAGTTCTTC. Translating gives CASSQDRASGRSDEQFF.

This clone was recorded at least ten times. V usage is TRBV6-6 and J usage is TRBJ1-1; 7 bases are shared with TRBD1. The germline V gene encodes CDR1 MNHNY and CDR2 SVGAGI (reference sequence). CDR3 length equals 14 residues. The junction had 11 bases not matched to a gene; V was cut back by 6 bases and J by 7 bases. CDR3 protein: CASRATGEIGEAFF. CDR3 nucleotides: TGTGCCAGCAGGGCCACAGGGGAAATAGGTGAAGCTTTCTTT.

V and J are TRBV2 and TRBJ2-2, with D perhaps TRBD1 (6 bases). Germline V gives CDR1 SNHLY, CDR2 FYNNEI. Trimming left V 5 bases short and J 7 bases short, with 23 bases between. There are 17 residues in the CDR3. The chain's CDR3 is CASSFRGPPRGGGELFF. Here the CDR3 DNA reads TGTGCCAGCAGTTTCCGGGGCCCGCCCCGAGGGGGCGGGGAGCTGTTTTTT.

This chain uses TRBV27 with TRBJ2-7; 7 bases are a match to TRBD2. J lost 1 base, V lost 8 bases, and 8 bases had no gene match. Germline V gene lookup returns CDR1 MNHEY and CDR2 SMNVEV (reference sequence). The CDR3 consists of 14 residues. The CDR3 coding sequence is TGTGCCAGCGGACCGGGACTACGATCCTACGAGCAGTACTTC. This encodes CASGPGLRSYEQYF.

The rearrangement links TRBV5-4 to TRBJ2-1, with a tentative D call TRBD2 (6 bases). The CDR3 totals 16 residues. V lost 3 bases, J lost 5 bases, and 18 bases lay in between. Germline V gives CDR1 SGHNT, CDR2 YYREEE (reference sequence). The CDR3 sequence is CASSSGQRRTNNEQFF. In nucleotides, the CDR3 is TGTGCCAGCAGCTCAGGCCAGAGGAGGACTAACAATGAGCAGTTCTTC.

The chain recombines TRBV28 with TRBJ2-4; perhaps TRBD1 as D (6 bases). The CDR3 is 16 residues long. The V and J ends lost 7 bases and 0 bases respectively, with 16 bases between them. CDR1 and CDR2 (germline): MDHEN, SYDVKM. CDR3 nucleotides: TGTGCCAGCAATCTCCATAGACAGGTAGCCAAAAACATTCAGTACTTC. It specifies CASNLHRQVAKNIQYF.

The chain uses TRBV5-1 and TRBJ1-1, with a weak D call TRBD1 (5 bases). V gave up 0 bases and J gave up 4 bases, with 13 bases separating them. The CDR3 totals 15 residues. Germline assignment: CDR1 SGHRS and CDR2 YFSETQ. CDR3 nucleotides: TGCGCCAGCAGCTTGGTTGGGGCGAAGGGCACTGAAGCTTTCTTT. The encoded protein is CASSLVGAKGTEAFF.

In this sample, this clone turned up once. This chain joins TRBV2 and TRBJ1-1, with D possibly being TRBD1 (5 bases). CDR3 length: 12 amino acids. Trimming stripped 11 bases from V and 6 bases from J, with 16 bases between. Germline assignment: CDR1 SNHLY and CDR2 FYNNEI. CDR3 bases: TGTGCCGGAACCACGGGGGACCCTGAAGCTTTCTTT. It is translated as CAGTTGDPEAFF.

The CDR3 loop reads CASSMVQGGQPQHF. CDR3 DNA: TGTGCCAGTAGTATGGTCCAGGGCGGTCAGCCCCAGCATTTT. This rearrangement joins TRBV19 to TRBJ1-5; TRBD1 is a possible D gene (5 bases). The germline V gene encodes CDR1 LNHDA and CDR2 SQIVND (reference sequence). Between the trimmed V and J ends, which lost 3 bases and 6 bases, there was a span of 12 bases. The CDR3 has 14 amino acids.

The CDR3 nucleotides are TGTGCCAGCAGTTTAACAGGGGTAACTAATGAAAAACTGTTTTTT. Translating it yields CASSLTGVTNEKLFF. This chain uses TRBV28 with TRBJ1-4; 7 bases are shared with TRBD1. The CDR3 has 15 amino acids. In germline, CDR1 is MDHEN, CDR2 SYDVKM. The junction had 1 base not matched to a gene; V was cut back by 2 bases and J by 1 base. Full variable domain (rest looked up from reference TRBV28 and TRBJ1-4): DVKVTQSSRYLVKRTGEKVFLECVQDMDHENMFWYRQDPGLGLRLIYFSYDVKMKEKGDIPEGYSVSREKKERFSLILESASTNQTSMYLCASSLTGVTNEKLFFGSGTQLSVL.

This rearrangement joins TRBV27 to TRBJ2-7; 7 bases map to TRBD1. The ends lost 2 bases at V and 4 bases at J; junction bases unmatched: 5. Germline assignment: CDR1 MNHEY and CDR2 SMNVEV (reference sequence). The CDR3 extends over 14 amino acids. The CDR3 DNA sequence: TGTGCCAGCAGTTTAGTACAGGGGAGATACGAGCAGTACTTC. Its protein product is CASSLVQGRYEQYF.

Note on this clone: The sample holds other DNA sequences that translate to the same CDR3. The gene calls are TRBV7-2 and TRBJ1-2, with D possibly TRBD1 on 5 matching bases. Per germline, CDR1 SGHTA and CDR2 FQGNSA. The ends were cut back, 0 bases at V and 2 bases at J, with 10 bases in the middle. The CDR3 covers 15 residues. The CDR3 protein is CASSLAAGPNYGYTF. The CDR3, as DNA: TGTGCCAGCAGCTTAGCGGCAGGGCCCAACTATGGCTACACCTTC.

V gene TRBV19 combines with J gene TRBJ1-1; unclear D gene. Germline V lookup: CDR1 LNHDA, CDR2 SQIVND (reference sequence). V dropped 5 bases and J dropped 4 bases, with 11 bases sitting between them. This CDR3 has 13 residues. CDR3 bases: TGTGCCAGTAGTGGAAGTAGGAGCACTGAAGCTTTCTTT. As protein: CASSGSRSTEAFF.

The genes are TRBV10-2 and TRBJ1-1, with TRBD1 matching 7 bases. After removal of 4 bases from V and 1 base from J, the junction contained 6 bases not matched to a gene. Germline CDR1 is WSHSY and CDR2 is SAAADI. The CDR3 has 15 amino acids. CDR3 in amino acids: CASSGARGTNTEAFF. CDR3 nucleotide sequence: TGCGCCAGCAGTGGGGCCAGGGGGACGAACACTGAAGCTTTCTTT.

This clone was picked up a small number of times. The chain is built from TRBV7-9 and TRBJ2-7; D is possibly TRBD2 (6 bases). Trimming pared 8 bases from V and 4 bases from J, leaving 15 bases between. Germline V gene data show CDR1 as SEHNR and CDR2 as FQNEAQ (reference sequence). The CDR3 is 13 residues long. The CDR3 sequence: CASGRRDSYEQYF. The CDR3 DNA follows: TGTGCCAGCGGCCGCCGGGACTCTTACGAGCAGTACTTC.

Here the CDR3 reads CASSPKAQGWGYGYTF. The CDR3 DNA is TGTGCCAGCAGTCCCAAGGCCCAGGGGTGGGGCTATGGCTACACCTTC. The rearrangement uses TRBV27 and TRBJ1-2; weak D call: TRBD1 (6 bases). V lost 5 bases, J lost 4 bases, and 20 bases lay in between. Germline CDR1 is MNHEY and CDR2 is SMNVEV (reference sequence). CDR3 size: 16 residues.

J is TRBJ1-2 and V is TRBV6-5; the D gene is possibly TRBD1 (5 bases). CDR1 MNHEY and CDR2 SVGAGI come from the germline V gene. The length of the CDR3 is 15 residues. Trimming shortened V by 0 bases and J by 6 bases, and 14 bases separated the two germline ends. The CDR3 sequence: CASSYSVGRVDGYTF. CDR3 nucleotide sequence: TGTGCCAGCAGTTACTCTGTAGGCAGGGTGGATGGCTACACCTTC.

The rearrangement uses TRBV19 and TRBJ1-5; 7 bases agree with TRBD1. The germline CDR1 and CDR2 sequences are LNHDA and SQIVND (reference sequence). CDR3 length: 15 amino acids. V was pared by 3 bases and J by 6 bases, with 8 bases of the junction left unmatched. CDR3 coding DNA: TGTGCCAGTAGTATTGTAGGGGGCTCGGTTCAGCCCCAGCATTTT. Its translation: CASSIVGGSVQPQHF.

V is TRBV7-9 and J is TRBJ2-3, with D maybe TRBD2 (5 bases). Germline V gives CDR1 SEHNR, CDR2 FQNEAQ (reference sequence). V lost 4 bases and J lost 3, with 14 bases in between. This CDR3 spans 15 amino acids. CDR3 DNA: TGTGCCAGCAGCTACCAAGAGGAGGTAACAGATACGCAGTATTTT. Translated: CASSYQEEVTDTQYF.

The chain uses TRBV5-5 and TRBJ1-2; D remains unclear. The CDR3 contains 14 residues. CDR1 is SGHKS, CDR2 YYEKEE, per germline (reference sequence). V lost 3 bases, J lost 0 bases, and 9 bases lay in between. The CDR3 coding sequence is TGTGCCAGCAGCTCGACTTTAGCTAACTATGGCTACACCTTC. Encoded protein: CASSSTLANYGYTF.

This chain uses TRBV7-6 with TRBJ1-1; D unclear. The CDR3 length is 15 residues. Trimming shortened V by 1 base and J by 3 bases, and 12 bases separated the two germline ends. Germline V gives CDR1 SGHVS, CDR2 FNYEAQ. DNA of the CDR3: TGTGCCAGCAGCTTAGTAGGCTTCGGGGACACTGAAGCTTTCTTT. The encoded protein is CASSLVGFGDTEAFF.

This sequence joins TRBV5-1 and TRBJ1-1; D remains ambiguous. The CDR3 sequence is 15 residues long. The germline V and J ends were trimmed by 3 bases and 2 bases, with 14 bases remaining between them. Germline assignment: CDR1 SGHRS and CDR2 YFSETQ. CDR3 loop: CASSSPFGENTEAFF. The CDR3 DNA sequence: TGCGCCAGCAGCTCCCCCTTCGGAGAAAACACTGAAGCTTTCTTT. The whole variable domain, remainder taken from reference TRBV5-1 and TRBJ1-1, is KAGVTQTPRYLIKTRGQQVTLSCSPISGHRSVSWYQQTPGQGLQFLFEYFSETQRNKGNFPGRFSGRQFSNSRSEMNVSTLELGDSALYLCASSSPFGENTEAFFGQGTRLTVV.

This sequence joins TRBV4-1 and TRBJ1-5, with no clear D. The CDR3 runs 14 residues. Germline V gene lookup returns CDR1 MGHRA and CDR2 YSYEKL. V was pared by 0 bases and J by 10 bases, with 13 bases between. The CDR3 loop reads CASSQDLWASPQHF. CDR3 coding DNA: TGCGCCAGCAGCCAAGATCTTTGGGCCTCCCCCCAGCATTTT.